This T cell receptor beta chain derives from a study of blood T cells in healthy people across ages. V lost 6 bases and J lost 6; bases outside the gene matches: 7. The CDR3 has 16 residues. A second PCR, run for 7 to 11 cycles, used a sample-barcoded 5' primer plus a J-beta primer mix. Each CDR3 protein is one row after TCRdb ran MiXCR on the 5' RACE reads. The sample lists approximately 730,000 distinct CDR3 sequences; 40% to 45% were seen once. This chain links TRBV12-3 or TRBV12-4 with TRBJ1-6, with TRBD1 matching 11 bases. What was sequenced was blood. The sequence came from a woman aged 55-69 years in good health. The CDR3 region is CASSRTGGAGNSPLHF. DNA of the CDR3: TGTGCCAGCAGCCGGACAGGGGGCGCGGGTAATTCACCCCTCCACTTT.